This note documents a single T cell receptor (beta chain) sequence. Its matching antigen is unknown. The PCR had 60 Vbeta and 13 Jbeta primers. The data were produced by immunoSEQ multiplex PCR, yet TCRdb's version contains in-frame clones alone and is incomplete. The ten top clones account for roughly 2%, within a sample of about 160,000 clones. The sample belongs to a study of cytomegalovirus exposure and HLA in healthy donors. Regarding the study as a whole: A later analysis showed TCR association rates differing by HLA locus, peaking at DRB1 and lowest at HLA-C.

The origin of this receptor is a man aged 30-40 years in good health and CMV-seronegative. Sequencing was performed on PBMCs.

The CDR3 nucleotides read TGCAGCGTTCCCCAGGGGCCCCAGCATTTT. Translation gives CSVPQGPQHF. V usage is TRBV29-1 and J usage is TRBJ1-5, with a tentative D call TRBD1 (5 bases). The CDR3 has 10 residues. Germline loops: CDR1 SQVTM, CDR2 ANQGSEA. V dropped 5 bases and J dropped 9 bases, with 8 bases sitting between them.